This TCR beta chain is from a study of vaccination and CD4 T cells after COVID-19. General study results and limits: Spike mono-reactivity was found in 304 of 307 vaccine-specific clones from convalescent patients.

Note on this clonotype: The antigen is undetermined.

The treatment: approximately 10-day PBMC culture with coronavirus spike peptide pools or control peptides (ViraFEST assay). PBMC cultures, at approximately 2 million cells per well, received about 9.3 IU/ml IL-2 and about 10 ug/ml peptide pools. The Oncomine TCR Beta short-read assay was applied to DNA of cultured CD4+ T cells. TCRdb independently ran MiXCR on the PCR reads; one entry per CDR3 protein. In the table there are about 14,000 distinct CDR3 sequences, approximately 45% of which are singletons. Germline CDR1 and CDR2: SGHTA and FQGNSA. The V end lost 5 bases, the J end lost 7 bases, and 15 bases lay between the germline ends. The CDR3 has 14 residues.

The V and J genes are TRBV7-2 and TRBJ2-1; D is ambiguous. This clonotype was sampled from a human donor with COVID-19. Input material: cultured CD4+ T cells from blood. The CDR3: CASSPRYTPNEQFF. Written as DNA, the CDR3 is TGTGCCAGCAGCCCCCGCTATACCCCAAATGAGCAGTTCTTC.